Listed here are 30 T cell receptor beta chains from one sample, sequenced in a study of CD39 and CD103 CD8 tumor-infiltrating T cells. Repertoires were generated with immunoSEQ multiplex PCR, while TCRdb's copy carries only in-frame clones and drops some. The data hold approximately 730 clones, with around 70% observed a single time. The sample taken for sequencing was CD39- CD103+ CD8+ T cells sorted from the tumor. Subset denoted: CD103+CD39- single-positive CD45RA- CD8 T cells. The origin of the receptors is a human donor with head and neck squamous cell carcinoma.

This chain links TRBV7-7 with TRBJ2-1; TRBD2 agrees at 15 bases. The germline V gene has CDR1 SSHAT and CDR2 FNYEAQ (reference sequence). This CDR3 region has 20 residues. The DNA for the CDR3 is TGTGCTAGCGCAAGAGGTAGCAGGACTAGCGGGGGGGCCGGGAGAAATGAGCAGTTCTTC. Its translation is CASARGSRTSGGAGRNEQFF.

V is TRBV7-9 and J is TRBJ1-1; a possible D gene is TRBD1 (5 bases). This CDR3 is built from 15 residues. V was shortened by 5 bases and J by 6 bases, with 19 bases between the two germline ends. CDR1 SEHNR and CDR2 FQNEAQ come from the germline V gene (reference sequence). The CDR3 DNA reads TGTGCCAGCAGCCAGGCGGGGGGGTATCCCCCTGAAGCTTTCTTT. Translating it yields CASSQAGGYPPEAFF.

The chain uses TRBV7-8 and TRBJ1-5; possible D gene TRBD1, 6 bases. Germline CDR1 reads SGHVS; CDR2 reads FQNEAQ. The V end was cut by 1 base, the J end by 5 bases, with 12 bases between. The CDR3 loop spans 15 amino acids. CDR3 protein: CASSLVQGPYQPQHF. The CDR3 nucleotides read TGTGCCAGCAGCTTAGTACAGGGACCGTATCAGCCCCAGCATTTT.

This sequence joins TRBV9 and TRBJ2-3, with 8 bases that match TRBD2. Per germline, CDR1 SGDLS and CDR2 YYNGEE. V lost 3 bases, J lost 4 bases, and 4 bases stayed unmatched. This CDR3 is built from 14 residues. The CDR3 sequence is CASSAGGGPDTQYF. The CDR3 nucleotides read TGTGCCAGCAGCGCGGGCGGGGGGCCAGATACGCAGTATTTT.

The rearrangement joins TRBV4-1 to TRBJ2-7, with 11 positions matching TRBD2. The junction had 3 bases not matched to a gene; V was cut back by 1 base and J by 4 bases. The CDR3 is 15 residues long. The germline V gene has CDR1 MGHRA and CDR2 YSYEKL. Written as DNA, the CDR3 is TGCGCCAGCAGCCAAGCTTGGACTAGCGGGTACGAGCAGTACTTC. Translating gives CASSQAWTSGYEQYF.

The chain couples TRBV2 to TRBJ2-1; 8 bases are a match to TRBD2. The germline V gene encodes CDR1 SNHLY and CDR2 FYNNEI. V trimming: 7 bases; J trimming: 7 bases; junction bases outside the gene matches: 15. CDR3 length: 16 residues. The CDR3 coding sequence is TGTGCCAGCACCCGCCCGGGGGGGGGCCTGATGAATGAGCAGTTCTTC. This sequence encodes CASTRPGGGLMNEQFF.

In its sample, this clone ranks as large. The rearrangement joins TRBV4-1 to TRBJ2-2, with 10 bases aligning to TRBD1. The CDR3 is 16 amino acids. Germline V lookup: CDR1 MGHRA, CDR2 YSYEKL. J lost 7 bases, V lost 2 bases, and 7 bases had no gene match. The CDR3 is CASSQNPGQGNGELFF. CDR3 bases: TGCGCCAGCAGCCAAAATCCGGGACAGGGGAACGGGGAGCTGTTTTTT.

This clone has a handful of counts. The CDR3 DNA is TGTGCCAGCAGCGCCAACGGGGGTAGGGGGCGAAACACTGAAGCTTTCTTT. As protein: CASSANGGRGRNTEAFF. The V gene is TRBV9, the J gene TRBJ1-1; 7 bases fit TRBD1. The V segment lost 3 bases and the J segment 2 bases; nucleotides outside the gene matches: 13. Germline-derived CDR1 and CDR2 are SGDLS and YYNGEE. CDR3 length: 17 amino acids. Together with reference TRBV9 and TRBJ1-1, the CDR3 gives the full variable domain: DSGVTQTPKHLITATGQRVTLRCSPRSGDLSVYWYQQSLDQGLQFLIQYYNGEERAKGNILERFSAQQFPDLHSELNLSSLELGDSALYFCASSANGGRGRNTEAFFGQGTRLTVV.

In nucleotides, the CDR3 is TGTGCCAGCAGCTTTCAATATGGCTACACCTTC. Protein sequence: CASSFQYGYTF. V gene TRBV7-9 combines with J gene TRBJ1-2; D uncertain. Trimming took off 3 bases at V and 5 bases at J, with 4 bases between the two ends. This CDR3 has 11 residues. CDR1 and CDR2 from the germline V gene are SEHNR and FQNEAQ (reference sequence).

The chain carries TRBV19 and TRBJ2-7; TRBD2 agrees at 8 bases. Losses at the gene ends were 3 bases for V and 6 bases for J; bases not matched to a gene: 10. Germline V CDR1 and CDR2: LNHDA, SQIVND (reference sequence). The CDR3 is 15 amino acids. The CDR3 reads CASSIGVPSGPEQYF. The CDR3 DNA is TGTGCCAGTAGTATCGGTGTGCCTAGCGGGCCCGAGCAGTACTTC.

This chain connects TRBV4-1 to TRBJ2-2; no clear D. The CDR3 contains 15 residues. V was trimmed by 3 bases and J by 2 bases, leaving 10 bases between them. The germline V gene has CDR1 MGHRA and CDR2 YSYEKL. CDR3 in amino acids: CASSQGDGNTGELFF. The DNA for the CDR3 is TGCGCCAGCAGCCAGGGTGATGGAAACACCGGGGAGCTGTTTTTT.

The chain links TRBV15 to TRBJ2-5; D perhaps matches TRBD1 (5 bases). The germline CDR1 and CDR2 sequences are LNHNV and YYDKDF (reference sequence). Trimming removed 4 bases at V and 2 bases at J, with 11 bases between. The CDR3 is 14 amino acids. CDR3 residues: CATSNDSTQETQYF. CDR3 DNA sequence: TGTGCCACCAGCAATGACAGCACTCAAGAGACCCAGTACTTC.

The CDR3 sequence is CASTRVDTGELFF. The CDR3 DNA reads as TGTGCCAGTACCAGGGTGGACACCGGGGAGCTGTTTTTT. The rearrangement joins TRBV19 to TRBJ2-2; D perhaps matches TRBD1 (5 bases). From germline, CDR1 is LNHDA and CDR2 SQIVND (reference sequence). With 7 bases removed from V and 3 bases from J, the gap between germline ends came to 9 bases. The CDR3 consists of 13 residues.

CDR3: CASSYSGTPNTEAFF. DNA of the CDR3: TGTGCCAGCAGTTACTCCGGGACACCGAACACTGAAGCTTTCTTT. The V call is TRBV6-9, the J call TRBJ1-1; D is possibly TRBD1 (6 bases). Per germline, CDR1 MNHGY and CDR2 SVAAGI. CDR3 length: 15 residues. Trimming removed 3 bases from V and 1 base from J, with 12 bases in between.

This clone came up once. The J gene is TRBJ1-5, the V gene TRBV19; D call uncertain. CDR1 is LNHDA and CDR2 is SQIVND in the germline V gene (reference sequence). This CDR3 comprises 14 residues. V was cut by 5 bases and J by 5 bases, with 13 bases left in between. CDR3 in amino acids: CASSSAPEHQPQHF. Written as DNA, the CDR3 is TGTGCCAGTAGTTCCGCTCCGGAGCATCAGCCCCAGCATTTT.

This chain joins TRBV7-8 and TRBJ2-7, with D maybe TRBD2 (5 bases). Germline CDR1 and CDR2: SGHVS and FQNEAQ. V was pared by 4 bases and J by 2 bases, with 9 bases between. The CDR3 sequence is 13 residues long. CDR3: CASSYGGTYEQYF. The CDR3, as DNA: TGTGCCAGCAGCTATGGAGGAACCTACGAGCAGTACTTC.

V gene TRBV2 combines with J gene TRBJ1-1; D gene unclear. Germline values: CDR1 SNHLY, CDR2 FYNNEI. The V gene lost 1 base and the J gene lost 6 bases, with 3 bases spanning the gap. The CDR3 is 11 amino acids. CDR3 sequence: CASSEGPEAFF. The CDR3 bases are TGTGCCAGCAGTGAAGGACCTGAAGCTTTCTTT. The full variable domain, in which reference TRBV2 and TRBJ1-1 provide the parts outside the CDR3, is EPEVTQTPSHQVTQMGQEVILRCVPISNHLYFYWYRQILGQKVEFLVSFYNNEISEKSEIFDDQFSVERPDGSNFTLKIRSTKLEDSAMYFCASSEGPEAFFGQGTRLTVV.

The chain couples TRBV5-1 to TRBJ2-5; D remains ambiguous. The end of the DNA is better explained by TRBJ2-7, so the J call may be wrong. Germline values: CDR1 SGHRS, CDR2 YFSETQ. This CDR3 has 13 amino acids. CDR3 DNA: TGCGCCAGCAGCTTGGTGGGCAGCTACGAGCAGTACTTC. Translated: CASSLVGSYEQYF.

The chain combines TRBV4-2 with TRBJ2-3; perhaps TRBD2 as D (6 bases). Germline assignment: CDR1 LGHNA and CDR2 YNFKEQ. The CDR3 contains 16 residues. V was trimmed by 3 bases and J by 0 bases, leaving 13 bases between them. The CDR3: CASSQGLGTSTDTQYF. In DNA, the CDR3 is TGTGCCAGCAGCCAGGGATTGGGGACTAGCACAGATACGCAGTATTTT.

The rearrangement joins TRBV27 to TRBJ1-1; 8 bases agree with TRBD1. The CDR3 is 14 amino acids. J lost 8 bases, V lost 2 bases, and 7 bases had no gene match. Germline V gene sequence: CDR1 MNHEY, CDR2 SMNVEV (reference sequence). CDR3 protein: CASSLGMGTGEAFF. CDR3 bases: TGTGCCAGCAGTTTAGGGATGGGGACAGGAGAAGCTTTCTTT.

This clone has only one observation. In DNA, the CDR3 is TGTGCCAGCAGCTTGGGACCCGGGGCAGGGAATGGCTACACCTTC. Its translation is CASSLGPGAGNGYTF. The chain has TRBV5-4 and TRBJ1-2, with a weak D call TRBD1 (5 bases). The CDR3 length is 15 residues. Deletions cut 0 bases from V and 6 bases from J, with 15 bases between. Germline loops: CDR1 SGHNT, CDR2 YYREEE (reference sequence).

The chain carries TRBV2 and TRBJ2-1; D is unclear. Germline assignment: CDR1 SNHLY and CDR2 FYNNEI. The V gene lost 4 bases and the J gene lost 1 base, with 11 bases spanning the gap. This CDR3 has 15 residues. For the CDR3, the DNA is TGTGCCAGCAGTGTGGGCCGGCTGTCCTACAATGAGCAGTTCTTC. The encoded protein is CASSVGRLSYNEQFF.

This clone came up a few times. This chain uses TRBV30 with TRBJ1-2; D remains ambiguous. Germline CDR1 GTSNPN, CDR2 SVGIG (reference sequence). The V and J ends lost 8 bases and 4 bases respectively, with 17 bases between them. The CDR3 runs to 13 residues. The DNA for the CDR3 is TGTGCCCGCTGGGGAGGCGACCTCTATGGCTACACCTTC. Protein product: CARWGGDLYGYTF.

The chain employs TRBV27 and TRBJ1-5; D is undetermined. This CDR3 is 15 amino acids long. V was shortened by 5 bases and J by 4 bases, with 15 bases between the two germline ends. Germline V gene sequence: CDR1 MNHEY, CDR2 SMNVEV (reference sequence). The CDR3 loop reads CASSALPGSNQPQHF. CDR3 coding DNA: TGTGCCAGCAGTGCACTGCCAGGATCAAATCAGCCCCAGCATTTT.

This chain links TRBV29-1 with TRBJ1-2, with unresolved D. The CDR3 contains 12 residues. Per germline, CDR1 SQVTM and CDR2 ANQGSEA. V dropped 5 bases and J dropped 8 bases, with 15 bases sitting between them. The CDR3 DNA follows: TGCAGCGTTATAGGCTGGGAGGGCGGCTACACCTTC. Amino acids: CSVIGWEGGYTF. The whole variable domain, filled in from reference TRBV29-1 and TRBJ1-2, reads SAVISQKPSRDICQRGTSLTIQCQVDSQVTMMFWYRQQPGQSLTLIATANQGSEATYESGFVIDKFPISRPNLTFSTLTVSNMSPEDSSIYLCSVIGWEGGYTFGSGTRLTVV.

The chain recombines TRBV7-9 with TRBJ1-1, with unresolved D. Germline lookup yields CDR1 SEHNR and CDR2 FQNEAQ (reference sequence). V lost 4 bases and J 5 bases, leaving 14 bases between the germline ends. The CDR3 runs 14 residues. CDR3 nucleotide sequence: TGTGCCAGCAGCTCGGGGTGGCCTGGGACTGAAGCTTTCTTT. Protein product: CASSSGWPGTEAFF.

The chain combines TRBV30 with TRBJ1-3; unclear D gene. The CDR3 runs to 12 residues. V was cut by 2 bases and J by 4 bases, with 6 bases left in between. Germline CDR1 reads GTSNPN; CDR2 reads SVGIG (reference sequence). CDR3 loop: CAWSLPGNTIYF. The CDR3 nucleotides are TGTGCCTGGAGTCTACCCGGAAACACCATATATTTT.

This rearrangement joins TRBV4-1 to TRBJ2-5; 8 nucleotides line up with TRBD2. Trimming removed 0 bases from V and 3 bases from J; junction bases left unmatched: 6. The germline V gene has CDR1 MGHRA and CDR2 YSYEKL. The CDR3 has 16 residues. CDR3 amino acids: CASSQDGTGLEETQYF. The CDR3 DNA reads TGCGCCAGCAGCCAAGACGGTACGGGACTAGAAGAGACCCAGTACTTC.

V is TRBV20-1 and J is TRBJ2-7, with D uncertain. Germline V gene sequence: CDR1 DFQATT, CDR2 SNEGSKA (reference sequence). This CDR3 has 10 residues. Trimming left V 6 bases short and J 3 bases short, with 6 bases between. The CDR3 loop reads CSARDYEQYF. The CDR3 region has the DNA TGCAGTGCGCGCGACTACGAGCAGTACTTC.

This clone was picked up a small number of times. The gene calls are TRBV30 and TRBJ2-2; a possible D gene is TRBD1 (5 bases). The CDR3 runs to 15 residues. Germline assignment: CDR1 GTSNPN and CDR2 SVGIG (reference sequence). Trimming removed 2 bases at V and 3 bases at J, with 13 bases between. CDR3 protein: CAWSPGQIYTGELFF. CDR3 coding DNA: TGTGCCTGGAGTCCCGGACAAATCTACACCGGGGAGCTGTTTTTT.